This is a list of T cell receptor beta chains from one sample in a study of T cell responses to AZD1222 COVID-19 vaccine. TCRdb keeps only in-frame clones here, not all; method: immunoSEQ multiplex PCR. The sample records approximately 120,000 clones, roughly nine tenths being singletons. Material: peripheral blood, obtained on day 0 of AZD1222 vaccination. The source is an adult in good health. Each CDR3 is given with its conserved first and last residue. Each record gives: D gene, J gene, V gene, clone size, CDR3 protein, CDR3 DNA. The D gene is left open where the match is weak. The listing skips clone size in some rows; elsewhere it reads once, few, many or a size class.

TRBD1,TRBJ2-7,TRBV6-1,-,CASSEGTGSFYEQYF,TGTGCCAGCAGTGAAGGGACAGGGTCCTTCTACGAGCAGTACTTC
TRBD2,TRBJ2-2,TRBV6-5,-,CATLPSGTNTGELFF,TGTGCCACCCTACCTAGCGGGACGAACACCGGGGAGCTGTTTTTT
TRBD2,TRBJ2-1,TRBV19,once,CASIGGTSEKGEQFF,TGTGCCAGTATTGGGGGGACTAGCGAAAAAGGTGAGCAGTTCTTC
-,TRBJ1-1,TRBV19,-,CASSRQNTEAFF,TGTGCCAGTAGTAGGCAGAACACTGAAGCTTTCTTT
-,TRBJ1-1,TRBV7-9,-,CASSTQGGTEAFF,TGTGCCAGCAGTACACAGGGAGGGACTGAAGCTTTCTTT
-,TRBJ1-1,TRBV7-5,-,CARSWRQAEAFF,TGTGCCAGAAGCTGGCGACAAGCTGAAGCTTTCTTT
-,TRBJ2-1,TRBV10-1,-,CASSVTLLGYNEQFF,TGCGCCAGCAGTGTGACCCTATTGGGGTACAATGAGCAGTTCTTC
-,TRBJ1-5,TRBV19,-,CASSIEGSVNQPQHF,TGTGCCAGTAGTATCGAGGGCTCCGTCAATCAGCCCCAGCATTTT
TRBD1,TRBJ1-4,TRBV5-4,-,CASSGDRGRAEKLFF,TGTGCCAGCAGCGGGGACAGGGGGCGCGCTGAAAAACTGTTTTTT
-,TRBJ1-3,TRBV18,-,CASSPEVSSGNTIYF,TGTGCCAGCTCACCAGAGGTGAGCTCTGGAAACACCATATATTTT
-,TRBJ1-2,TRBV4-2,-,CASSQAPVRVSVGYTF,TGTGCCAGCAGCCAAGCCCCCGTGAGAGTCAGTGTAGGCTACACCTTC
-,TRBJ1-2,TRBV6-6,-,CASTNAGGDGADYTF,TGTGCCAGCACCAATGCCGGAGGCGACGGGGCTGACTACACCTTC
TRBD1,TRBJ1-2,TRBV7-2,once,CASSPGQGRYGYTF,TGTGCCAGCAGCCCGGGACAGGGGAGATATGGCTACACCTTC
TRBD1,TRBJ2-7,TRBV6-5,-,CASMRGQHAPEQYF,TGTGCCAGCATGAGGGGACAGCACGCCCCCGAGCAGTACTTC
-,TRBJ1-5,TRBV4-3,-,CASSQASVGNQPQHF,TGCGCCAGCAGCCAAGCTTCGGTGGGCAATCAGCCCCAGCATTTT
TRBD2,TRBJ2-1,TRBV5-4,-,CASSLTAGGGTYNEQFF,TGTGCCAGCAGCTTGACAGCGGGAGGCGGAACCTACAATGAGCAGTTCTTC
-,TRBJ2-1,TRBV5-1,-,CASSIDGSSYNEQFF,TGCGCCAGCAGCATAGACGGTAGCTCCTACAATGAGCAGTTCTTC
-,TRBJ2-3,TRBV29-1,-,CSVGEQITDTQYF,TGCAGCGTTGGGGAACAGATCACAGATACGCAGTATTTT
-,TRBJ1-6,TRBV30,-,CAWSVVGAGNSPLHF,TGTGCCTGGAGTGTTGTGGGCGCAGGTAATTCACCCCTCCACTTT
TRBD2,TRBJ2-5,TRBV6-6,-,CASSLLAGVETQYF,TGTGCCAGCAGCCTACTAGCGGGAGTGGAGACCCAGTACTTC
TRBD1,TRBJ1-1,TRBV4-1,-,CASSQGTGRATNTEAFF,TGCGCCAGCAGCCAAGGGACAGGAAGGGCAACGAACACTGAAGCTTTCTTT
-,TRBJ1-2,TRBV7-9,once,CASSLIRGRILYGYTF,TGTGCCAGCAGCTTAATCCGGGGAAGGATTCTATATGGCTACACCTTC
TRBD1,TRBJ1-6,TRBV7-9,-,CASRTRDRGNSPLHF,TGTGCCAGCAGGACCCGGGACAGGGGAAATTCACCCCTCCACTTT
-,TRBJ1-6,TRBV18,-,CASSPGGLDSPLHF,TGTGCCAGCTCACCAGGAGGGCTGGATTCACCCCTCCACTTT
-,TRBJ1-5,TRBV2,-,CASSEGIRSAQPQHF,TGTGCCAGCAGTGAAGGGATCCGATCGGCTCAGCCCCAGCATTTT
-,TRBJ2-7,TRBV3-1/TRBV3-2,-,CASSQISTGSEQYF,TGTGCCAGCAGCCAAATCTCCACAGGGTCCGAGCAGTACTTC
-,TRBJ2-2,TRBV7-6,-,CASSFGPDTGELFF,TGTGCCAGCAGCTTCGGACCTGACACCGGGGAGCTGTTTTTT
-,TRBJ2-7,TRBV6-5,-,CASSYGRAGAGYEQYF,TGTGCCAGCAGTTACGGTCGGGCAGGCGCGGGCTACGAGCAGTACTTC
TRBD2,TRBJ2-2,TRBV3-1/TRBV3-2,-,CASSGRESGELFF,TGTGCCAGCAGCGGGCGGGAGTCCGGGGAGCTGTTTTTT
TRBD1,TRBJ2-3,TRBV10-1,-,CASSPGQGRGDTQYF,TGCGCCAGCAGCCCGGGACAGGGACGCGGGGATACGCAGTATTTT
-,TRBJ1-6,TRBV6-5,-,CASGRGDYNSPLHF,TGTGCCAGCGGCAGGGGCGACTATAATTCACCCCTCCACTTT
-,TRBJ1-4,TRBV7-6,-,CASSLRGQRNEKLFF,TGTGCCAGCAGCCTACGGGGCCAGCGTAATGAAAAACTGTTTTTT
-,TRBJ1-6,TRBV5-8,-,CASSLVFGEGYNSPLHF,TGTGCCAGCAGCTTGGTTTTCGGGGAGGGATATAATTCACCCCTCCACTTT
-,TRBJ1-1,TRBV5-1,once,CASSPGLGPNTEAFF,TGCGCCAGCAGCCCGGGCTTGGGACCGAACACTGAAGCTTTCTTT
-,TRBJ1-3,TRBV18,-,CASSPRSGPSDTIYF,TGTGCCAGCTCACCACGCTCGGGACCGTCGGACACCATATATTTT
TRBD1,TRBJ2-3,TRBV5-6,-,CASSSGTGATDTQYF,TGTGCCAGCAGCTCCGGGACAGGGGCTACAGATACGCAGTATTTT
TRBD2,TRBJ2-7,TRBV6-6,-,CASSSGSGGHEQYF,TGTGCCAGCAGCTCGGGGAGCGGGGGGCACGAGCAGTACTTC
TRBD1,TRBJ1-6,TRBV5-1,once,CASSLDGTGYNSPLHF,TGCGCCAGCAGCTTGGACGGGACAGGGTATAATTCACCCCTCCACTTT
-,TRBJ2-1,TRBV10-3,-,CAISERETNNEQFF,TGTGCCATCAGTGAGCGGGAGACGAACAATGAGCAGTTCTTC
-,TRBJ1-6,TRBV21-1,-,CASSKKEGTGKNSPLHF,TGTGCCAGCAGCAAAAAAGAGGGGACAGGGAAAAATTCACCCCTCCACTTT
TRBD1,TRBJ1-5,TRBV5-1,-,CASSLEGQSSQPQHF,TGCGCCAGCAGCTTGGAGGGACAGTCCAGTCAGCCCCAGCATTTT
-,TRBJ2-3,TRBV7-6,-,CASSLPPTDTQYF,TGTGCCAGCAGCTTACCACCCACAGATACGCAGTATTTT
-,TRBJ1-1,TRBV3-1/TRBV3-2,-,CASSQHGYTEAFF,TGTGCCAGCAGCCAGCACGGTTACACTGAAGCTTTCTTT
-,TRBJ1-3,TRBV3-1/TRBV3-2,-,CASRDDSGNTIYF,TGTGCCAGCAGGGACGATTCTGGAAACACCATATATTTT